This T cell receptor beta chain was found in a study of cytomegalovirus exposure and HLA in healthy donors. The PCR used 60 Vbeta and 13 Jbeta primers. Sequencing used immunoSEQ multiplex PCR; TCRdb keeps in-frame clones, though not all of them. Here the sample spans 100,000 to 150,000 clones, about 70% being singletons. This CDR3 region has 11 residues. Trimming left V 8 bases short and J 5 bases short, with 9 bases between. The germline gives CDR1 MDHEN, CDR2 SYDVKM. V gene TRBV28 combines with J gene TRBJ1-2; D unclear. The sequencing input was PBMCs. The TCR comes from a woman aged 40 to 55 in good health and CMV-seropositive. CDR3 loop: CASQAEYGYTF. DNA for the CDR3: TGTGCCAGCCAAGCGGAATATGGCTACACCTTC.